This entry features one T cell receptor (beta chain) sequence. What it binds is not known. This sample is part of a study of cytomegalovirus exposure and HLA in healthy donors. Study-wide results and limits: Previous analysis showed most TCR beta V segments were productive about 87% or about 30% of the time. In a later analysis, specific HLA alleles were associated with 16,000 or so TCR beta sequences at a 0.05 false discovery rate.

The PCR was carried out with 60 Vbeta primers and 13 Jbeta primers. This table comes from immunoSEQ multiplex PCR, and its TCRdb copy is limited to in-frame clones, with some not included. This sample yields 250,000 to 350,000 clones, of which 70% to 90% are seen a single time; 3.5% to 4% belongs to the top ten. The sample comprised PBMCs. The source of this sequence is a man in his forties in good health and CMV-seropositive.

This chain's CDR3 is CASSNTYEQYF. CDR3 nucleotides: TGTGCCAGCAGCAACACCTACGAGCAGTACTTC. The chain joins TRBV5-5 to TRBJ2-7, with D hard to call. In germline, CDR1 is SGHKS, CDR2 YYEKEE (reference sequence). The ends were cut back, 4 bases at V and 2 bases at J, with 4 bases in the middle. CDR3 length: 11 residues.